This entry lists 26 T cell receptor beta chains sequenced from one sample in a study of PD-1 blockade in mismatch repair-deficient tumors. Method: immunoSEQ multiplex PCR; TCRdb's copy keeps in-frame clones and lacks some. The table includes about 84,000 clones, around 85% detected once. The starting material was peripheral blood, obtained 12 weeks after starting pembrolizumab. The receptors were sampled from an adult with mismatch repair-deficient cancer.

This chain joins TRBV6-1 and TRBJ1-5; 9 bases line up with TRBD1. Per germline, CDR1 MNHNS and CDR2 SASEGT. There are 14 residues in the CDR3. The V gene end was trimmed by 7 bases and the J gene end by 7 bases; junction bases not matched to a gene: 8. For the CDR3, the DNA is TGTGCCAGCACTCAGACAGGGGGGTTCCAGCCCCAGCATTTT. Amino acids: CASTQTGGFQPQHF.

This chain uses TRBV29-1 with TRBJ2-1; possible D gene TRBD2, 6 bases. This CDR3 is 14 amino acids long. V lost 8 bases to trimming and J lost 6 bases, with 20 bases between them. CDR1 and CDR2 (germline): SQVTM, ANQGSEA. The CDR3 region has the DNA TGCAGCTCCCGGGGGTCAGCGAATCCCAATGAGCAGTTCTTC. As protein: CSSRGSANPNEQFF.

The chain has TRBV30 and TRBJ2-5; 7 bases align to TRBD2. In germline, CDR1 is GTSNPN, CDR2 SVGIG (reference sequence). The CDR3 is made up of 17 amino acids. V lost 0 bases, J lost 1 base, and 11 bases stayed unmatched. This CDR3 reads CAWSVHRSGTFQETQYF. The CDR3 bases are TGTGCCTGGAGTGTACACAGGAGCGGGACCTTCCAAGAGACCCAGTACTTC.

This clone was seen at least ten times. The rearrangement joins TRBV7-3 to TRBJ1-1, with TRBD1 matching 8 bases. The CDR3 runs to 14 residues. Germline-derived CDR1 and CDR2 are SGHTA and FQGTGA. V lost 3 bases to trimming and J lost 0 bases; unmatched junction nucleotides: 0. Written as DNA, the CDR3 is TGTGCCAGCAGCTTGGACAGGGTGAACACTGAAGCTTTCTTT. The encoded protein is CASSLDRVNTEAFF. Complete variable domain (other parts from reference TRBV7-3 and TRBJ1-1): GAGVSQTPSNKVTEKGKYVELRCDPISGHTALYWYRQSLGQGPEFLIYFQGTGAADDSGLPNDRFFAVRPEGSVSTLKIQRTERGDSAVYLCASSLDRVNTEAFFGQGTRLTVV.

The DNA of the CDR3 is TGTGCCAGCAGCTTAGGGACTGATTCAGATACGCAGTATTTT. Translated: CASSLGTDSDTQYF. The genes are TRBV11-2 and TRBJ2-3, with TRBD2 as a possible D gene (5 bases). Trimming cost V 1 base and J 4 bases, with 9 bases left between them. The CDR3 consists of 14 residues. Germline CDR1 SGHAT, CDR2 FQNNGV.

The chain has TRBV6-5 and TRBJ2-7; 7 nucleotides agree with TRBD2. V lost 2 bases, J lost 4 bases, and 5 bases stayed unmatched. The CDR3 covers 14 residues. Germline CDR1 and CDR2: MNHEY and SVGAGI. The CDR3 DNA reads TGTGCCAGCAGTTACGAGCGGGGCGCGTACGAGCAGTACTTC. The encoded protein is CASSYERGAYEQYF.

The CDR3 here is CASSSYRNSNQPQHF. In DNA, the CDR3 is TGTGCCAGCAGCTCCTACAGGAATAGCAATCAGCCCCAGCATTTT. The chain carries TRBV7-2 and TRBJ1-5; the D gene is possibly TRBD1 (5 bases). The CDR3 consists of 15 residues. With 4 bases removed from V and 0 bases from J, the gap between germline ends came to 10 bases. Germline lookup yields CDR1 SGHTA and CDR2 FQGNSA.

The chain's CDR3 is CASSSTGGGNEKLFF. DNA for the CDR3: TGCGCCAGCAGCTCAACCGGGGGAGGGAATGAAAAACTGTTTTTT. J is TRBJ1-4 and V is TRBV5-1; a possible D gene is TRBD1 (5 bases). The CDR3 runs to 15 residues. With 3 bases removed from V and 5 bases from J, the gap between germline ends came to 14 bases. Germline lookup yields CDR1 SGHRS and CDR2 YFSETQ.

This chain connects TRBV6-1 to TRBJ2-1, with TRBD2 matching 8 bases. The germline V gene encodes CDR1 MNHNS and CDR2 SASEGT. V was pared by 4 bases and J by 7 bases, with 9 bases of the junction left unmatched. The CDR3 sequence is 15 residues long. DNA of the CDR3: TGTGCCAGCAGTGGTCGGCTAGCGGGTTCTAATGAGCAGTTCTTC. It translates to CASSGRLAGSNEQFF.

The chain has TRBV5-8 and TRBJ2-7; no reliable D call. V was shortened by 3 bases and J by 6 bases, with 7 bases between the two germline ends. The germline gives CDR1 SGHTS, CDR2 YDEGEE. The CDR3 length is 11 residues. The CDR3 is CASSYSSEQYF. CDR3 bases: TGTGCCAGCAGCTACAGTTCCGAGCAGTACTTC. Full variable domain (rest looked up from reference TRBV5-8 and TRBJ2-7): EAGVTQSPTHLIKTRGQQATLRCSPISGHTSVYWYQQALGLGLQFLLWYDEGEERNRGNFPPRFSGRQFPNYSSELNVNALELEDSALYLCASSYSSEQYFGPGTRLTVT.

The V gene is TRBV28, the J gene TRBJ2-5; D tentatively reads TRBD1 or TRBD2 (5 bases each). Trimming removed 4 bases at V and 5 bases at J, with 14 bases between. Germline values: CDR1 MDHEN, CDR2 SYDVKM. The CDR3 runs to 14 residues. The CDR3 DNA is TGTGCCAGCAGTTCCCCCGGGACCCGCGAGACCCAGTACTTC. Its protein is CASSSPGTRETQYF.

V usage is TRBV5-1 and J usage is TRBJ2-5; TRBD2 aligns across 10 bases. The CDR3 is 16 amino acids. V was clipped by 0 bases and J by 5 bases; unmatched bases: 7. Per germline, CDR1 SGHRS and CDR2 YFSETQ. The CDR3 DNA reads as TGCGCCAGCAGCTTGGGGACTAGCGGAGTGGTGGAGACCCAGTACTTC. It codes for CASSLGTSGVVETQYF.

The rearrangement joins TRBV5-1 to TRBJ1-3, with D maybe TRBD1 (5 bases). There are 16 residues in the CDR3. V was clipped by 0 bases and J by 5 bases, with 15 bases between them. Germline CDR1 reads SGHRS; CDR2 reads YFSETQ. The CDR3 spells CASSLAPQGRRNTIYF. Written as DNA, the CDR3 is TGCGCCAGCAGCTTGGCCCCGCAGGGTAGGAGAAACACCATATATTTT.

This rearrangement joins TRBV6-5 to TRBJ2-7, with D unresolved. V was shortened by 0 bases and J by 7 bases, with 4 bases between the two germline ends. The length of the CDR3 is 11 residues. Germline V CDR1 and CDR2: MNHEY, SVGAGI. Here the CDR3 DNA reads TGTGCCAGCAGTTACTCAAGGGAGCAGTACTTC. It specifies CASSYSREQYF.

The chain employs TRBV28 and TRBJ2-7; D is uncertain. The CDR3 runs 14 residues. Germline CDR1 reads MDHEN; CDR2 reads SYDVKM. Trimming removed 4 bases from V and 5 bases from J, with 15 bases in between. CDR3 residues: CASSSPASSHEQYF. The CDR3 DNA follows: TGTGCCAGCAGTTCCCCAGCCTCGTCCCACGAGCAGTACTTC.

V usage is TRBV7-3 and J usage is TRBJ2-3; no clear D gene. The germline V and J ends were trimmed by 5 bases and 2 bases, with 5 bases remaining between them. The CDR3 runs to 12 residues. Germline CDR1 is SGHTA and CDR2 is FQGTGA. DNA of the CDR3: TGTGCCAGCAGCACGGACACAGATACGCAGTATTTT. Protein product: CASSTDTDTQYF.

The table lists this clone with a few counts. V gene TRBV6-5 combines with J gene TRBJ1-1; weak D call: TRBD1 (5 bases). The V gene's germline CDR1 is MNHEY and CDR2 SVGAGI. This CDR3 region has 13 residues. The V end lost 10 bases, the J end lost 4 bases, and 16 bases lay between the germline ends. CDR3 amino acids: CATTLGGTTEAFF. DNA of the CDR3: TGTGCCACCACCCTCGGAGGGACCACTGAAGCTTTCTTT.

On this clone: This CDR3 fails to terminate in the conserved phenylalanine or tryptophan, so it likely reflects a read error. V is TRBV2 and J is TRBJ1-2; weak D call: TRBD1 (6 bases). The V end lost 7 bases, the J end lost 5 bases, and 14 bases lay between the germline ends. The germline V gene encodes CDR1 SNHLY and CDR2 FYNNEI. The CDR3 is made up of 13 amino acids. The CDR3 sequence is CASINNRVYGYTL. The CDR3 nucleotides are TGTGCCAGCATTAATAACAGGGTTTATGGCTACACCCTC.

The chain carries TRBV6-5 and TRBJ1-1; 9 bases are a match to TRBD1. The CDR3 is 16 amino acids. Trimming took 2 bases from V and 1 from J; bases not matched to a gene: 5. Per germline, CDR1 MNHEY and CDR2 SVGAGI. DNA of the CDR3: TGTGCCAGCAGTTACGGGACAGGGTGGCCGAACACTGAAGCTTTCTTT. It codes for CASSYGTGWPNTEAFF.

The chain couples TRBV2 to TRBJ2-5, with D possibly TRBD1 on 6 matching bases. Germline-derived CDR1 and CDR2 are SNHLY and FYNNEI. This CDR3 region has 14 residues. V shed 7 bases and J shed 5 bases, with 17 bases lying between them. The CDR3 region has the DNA TGTGCCAGCACCCACGGGACACTTGAGGAGACCCAGTACTTC. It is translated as CASTHGTLEETQYF.

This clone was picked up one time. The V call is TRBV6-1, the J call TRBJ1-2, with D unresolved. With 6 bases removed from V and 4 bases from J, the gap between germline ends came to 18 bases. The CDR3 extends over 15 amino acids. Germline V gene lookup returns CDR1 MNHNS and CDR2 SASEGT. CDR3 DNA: TGTGCCAGCAGAATCCTGCTATCGGAGGTCTATGGCTACACCTTC. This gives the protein CASRILLSEVYGYTF.

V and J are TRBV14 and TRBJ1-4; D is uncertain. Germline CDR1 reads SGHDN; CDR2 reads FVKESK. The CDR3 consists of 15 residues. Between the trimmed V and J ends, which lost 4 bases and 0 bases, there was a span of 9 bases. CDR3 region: CASSLTSATNEKLFF. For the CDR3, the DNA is TGTGCCAGCAGCCTGACAAGTGCAACTAATGAAAAACTGTTTTTT.

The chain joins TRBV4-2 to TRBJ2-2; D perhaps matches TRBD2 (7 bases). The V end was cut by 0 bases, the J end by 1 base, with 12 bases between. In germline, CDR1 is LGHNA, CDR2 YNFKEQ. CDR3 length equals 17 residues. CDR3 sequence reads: CASSQEVGGRNTGELFF. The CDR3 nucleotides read TGTGCCAGCAGCCAAGAAGTCGGGGGGCGGAACACCGGGGAGCTGTTTTTT.

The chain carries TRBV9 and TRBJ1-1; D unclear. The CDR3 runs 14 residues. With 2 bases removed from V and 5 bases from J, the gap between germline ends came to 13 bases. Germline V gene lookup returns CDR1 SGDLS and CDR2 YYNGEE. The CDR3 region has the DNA TGTGCCAGCAGCGTTGACACCCTAGTGACTGAAGCTTTCTTT. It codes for CASSVDTLVTEAFF.

Here the CDR3 DNA reads TGTGCCAGCAGCGCCGGATGGACAGAAGGGAATGAGCAGTTCTTC. Translating it yields CASSAGWTEGNEQFF. The chain recombines TRBV9 with TRBJ2-1, with D maybe TRBD1 (6 bases). Germline CDR1 reads SGDLS; CDR2 reads YYNGEE. V lost 3 bases, J lost 7 bases, and 17 bases lay in between. CDR3 length equals 15 residues.

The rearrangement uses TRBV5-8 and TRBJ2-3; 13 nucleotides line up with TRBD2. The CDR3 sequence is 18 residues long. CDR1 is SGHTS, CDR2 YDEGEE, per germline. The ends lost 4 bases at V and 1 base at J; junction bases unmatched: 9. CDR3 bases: TGTGCCAGCAGCCGCGGACTAGCGGGAGTCTTTGGCACAGATACGCAGTATTTT. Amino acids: CASSRGLAGVFGTDTQYF.